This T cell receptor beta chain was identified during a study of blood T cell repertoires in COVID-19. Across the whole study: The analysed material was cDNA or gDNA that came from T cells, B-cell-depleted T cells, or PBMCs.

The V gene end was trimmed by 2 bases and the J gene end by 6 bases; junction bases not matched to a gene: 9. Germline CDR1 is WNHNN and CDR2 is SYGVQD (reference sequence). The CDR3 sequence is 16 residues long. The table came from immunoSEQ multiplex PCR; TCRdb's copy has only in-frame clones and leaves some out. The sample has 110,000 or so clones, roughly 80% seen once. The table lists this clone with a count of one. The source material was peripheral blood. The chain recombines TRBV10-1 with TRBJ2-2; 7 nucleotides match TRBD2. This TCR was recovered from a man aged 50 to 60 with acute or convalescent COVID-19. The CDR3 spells CASSETGGRSSGELFF. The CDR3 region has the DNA TGCGCCAGCAGTGAGACCGGCGGGAGATCGTCCGGGGAGCTGTTTTTT.